This TCR beta chain was captured in a study of shared clonotypes between healthy human individuals. Every donor was a Caucasian adult from Nashville, Tennessee. The ends were cut back, 3 bases at V and 5 bases at J, with 14 bases in the middle. The CDR3 contains 14 residues. Germline CDR1 is ENHRY and CDR2 is SYGVKD. Running of the assay took place at deep level. Sequencing was performed on unsorted PBMC DNA using ten immunoSEQ deep assay plates. Per the original data handling: ImmunoSEQ output held junction-only sequences without quality scores, so filtering differed. Clones were sequenced by immunoSEQ multiplex PCR, and TCRdb holds only the in-frame ones, with some missing. From that table come the V and J calls and clone size; the DNA was used to work out D and trimming. The repertoire includes about 470,000 clones, 70% to 80% of them detected once, and about 12% sits in the top ten.

Sequencing was done on a sample of PBMCs. This sequence was found in a woman aged 35 to 49 in good health. Some clones in this sample may be carry-over from other donors' samples. The chain uses TRBV10-3 and TRBJ2-7; D uncertain. CDR3 bases: TGTGCCATCAGTGAAAGGGTGGGGTTAAACGAGCAGTACTTC. Amino acid sequence: CAISERVGLNEQYF.